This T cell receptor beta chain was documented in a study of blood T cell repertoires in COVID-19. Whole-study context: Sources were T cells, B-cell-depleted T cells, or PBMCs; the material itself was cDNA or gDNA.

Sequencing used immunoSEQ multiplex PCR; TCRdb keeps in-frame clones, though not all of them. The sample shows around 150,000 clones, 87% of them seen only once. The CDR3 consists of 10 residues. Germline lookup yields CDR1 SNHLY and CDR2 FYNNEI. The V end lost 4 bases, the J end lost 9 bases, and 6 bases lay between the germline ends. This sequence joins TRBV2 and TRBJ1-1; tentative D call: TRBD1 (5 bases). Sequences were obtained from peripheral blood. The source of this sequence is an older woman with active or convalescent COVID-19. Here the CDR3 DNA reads TGTGCCAGCAGTGGGGGCAAAGCTTTCTTT. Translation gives CASSGGKAFF.